These T cell receptor beta chains were read from a single sample in a study of blood T cell repertoires in COVID-19. Profiled with immunoSEQ multiplex PCR; TCRdb holds only in-frame clones, not every one. Among 370,000 or so clones, approximately 80% were seen once, and the ten largest hold around 1%. The source material was peripheral blood. All receptors derive from a human donor with acute or convalescent COVID-19. The donor label of this sample is uncertain. Each CDR3 is given with its conserved first and last residue. The order of the fields is V gene, clone size, D gene, J gene, CDR3 DNA, CDR3 protein. D genes are given only for firm matches. Clone size is stated in some rows and not others, as once, few, many or a class when expanded.

>TRBV10-2|NA|TRBD1|TRBJ2-7
TGCGCCAGCAGTGAGTCGCGGACAGGGGGCAATTACGAGCAGTACTTC
CASSESRTGGNYEQYF
>TRBV6-2/TRBV6-3|NA|NA|TRBJ1-5
TGTGCCAGCAGTCTGGGGGCCAGTAATCAGCCCCAGCATTTT
CASSLGASNQPQHF
>TRBV6-5|NA|NA|TRBJ1-3
TGTGCCAGCAGTTTGATAGGGGCTGCAGGAAACACCATATATTTT
CASSLIGAAGNTIYF
>TRBV27|NA|NA|TRBJ1-3
TGTGCCAGCAGTTTATCGGGACACAGCTCTGGAAACACCATATATTTT
CASSLSGHSSGNTIYF
>TRBV5-6|NA|TRBD1|TRBJ1-1
TGTGCCAGCAGCTCTTTAGGGACAGCGGGCACTGAAGCTTTCTTT
CASSSLGTAGTEAFF
>TRBV27|NA|NA|TRBJ2-5
TGTGCCAGCTGGGGGGGACACTTTGAGGGACCCCAGGCGACCCAGTACTTC
CASWGGHFEGPQATQYF
>TRBV7-9|NA|NA|TRBJ1-2
TGTGCCAGCAGCCCCCGGACAGTTAACTATGGCTACACCTTC
CASSPRTVNYGYTF
>TRBV5-1|NA|NA|TRBJ2-1
TGCGCCAGCAGTTCGGGGGAATCCTACAATGAGCAGTTCTTC
CASSSGESYNEQFF
>TRBV4-2|NA|NA|TRBJ1-4
TGTGCCAGCAGCCTTAATCGAGATGAAAAACTGTTTTTT
CASSLNRDEKLFF
>TRBV7-6|once|NA|TRBJ2-1
TGTGCCAGCAGCCTAGAGATGGAGTCATACTCCTACAATGAGCAGTTCTTC
CASSLEMESYSYNEQFF
>TRBV10-3|NA|TRBD1|TRBJ2-7
TGTGCCATCAGGCCCGGGACAGGGGGAGGGGAGCAGTACTTC
CAIRPGTGGGEQYF
>TRBV2|NA|NA|TRBJ2-7
TGTGCCAGCAGCTTAAACAGGGGAGGCGAGCAGTACTTC
CASSLNRGGEQYF
>TRBV30|once|TRBD2|TRBJ2-5
TGTGCCTGGTTCGGGGGGGAACATCTGGAGACCCAGTACTTC
CAWFGGEHLETQYF
>TRBV29-1|NA|TRBD2|TRBJ2-7
TGCAGCGCCCAACATTCTAGCGGGTCCTACGAGCAGTACTTC
CSAQHSSGSYEQYF
>TRBV5-1|NA|TRBD1|TRBJ1-6
TGCGCCAGCAGCTTCGAAGGGGGCCCCTCGGCCCTCCACTTT
CASSFEGGPSALHF
>TRBV24-1|NA|NA|TRBJ1-1
TGTGCCACCAGTGACCCCTGGACAGCTGAAGCTTTCTTT
CATSDPWTAEAFF
>TRBV24-1|NA|TRBD2|TRBJ2-1
TGTGCCACCAGTGATTTCGGGGGGGAACGGCGGTTCTTC
CATSDFGGERRFF
>TRBV3-1/TRBV3-2|NA|NA|TRBJ2-3
TGTGCCAGCAGCCAAATCCACACAGATACGCAGTATTTT
CASSQIHTDTQYF
>TRBV19|NA|NA|TRBJ1-4
TGTGCCAGTAAGATGGGTGGGGGCCGGAATGAAAAACTGTTTTTT
CASKMGGGRNEKLFF
>TRBV19|NA|TRBD1|TRBJ1-2
TGTGCCAGTAGTATTCTTTCGACAGGGGGCTACACCTTC
CASSILSTGGYTF
>TRBV7-8|NA|NA|TRBJ2-7
TGTGCCAGCAGCTCCCAGGACCGGAGGTTGTACGAGCAGTACTTC
CASSSQDRRLYEQYF
>TRBV19|NA|TRBD2|TRBJ2-2
TGTGCCAGTAGTATAGATCGGTCTAGCGGATACACCGGGGAGCTGTTTTTT
CASSIDRSSGYTGELFF
>TRBV14|NA|TRBD1|TRBJ1-1
TGTGCCAGCAGCCCCAGACAGGGAGTCTTTCGCACTGAAGCTTTCTTT
CASSPRQGVFRTEAFF